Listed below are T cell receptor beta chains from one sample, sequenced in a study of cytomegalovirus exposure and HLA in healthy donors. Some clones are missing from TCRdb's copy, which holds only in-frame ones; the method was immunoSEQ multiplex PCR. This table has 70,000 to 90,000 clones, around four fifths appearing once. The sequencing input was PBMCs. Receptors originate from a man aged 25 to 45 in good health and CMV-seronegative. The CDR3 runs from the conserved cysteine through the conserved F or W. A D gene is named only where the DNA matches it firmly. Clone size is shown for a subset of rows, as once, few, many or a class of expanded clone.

CDR3 DNA: TGTGCCACCAGCAGAGGAGTAGCGGGAGGCTCAGATACGCAGTATTTT
CDR3 protein: CATSRGVAGGSDTQYF
V gene: TRBV15
J gene: TRBJ2-3
D gene: TRBD2
clone size: few

CDR3 DNA: TGCAGCGTGGGCCCGGGGGTGGAAGCTTTCTTT
CDR3 protein: CSVGPGVEAFF
V gene: TRBV29-1
J gene: TRBJ1-1
D gene: .
clone size: .

CDR3 DNA: TGTGCCCTAGCGGGGGGGCGAACCGGGGAGCTGTTTTTT
CDR3 protein: CALAGGRTGELFF
V gene: TRBV30
J gene: TRBJ2-2
D gene: TRBD2
clone size: once

CDR3 DNA: TGCGCCAGCAGCTTGGGGACTAGCGCAGATACGCAGTATTTT
CDR3 protein: CASSLGTSADTQYF
V gene: TRBV5-1
J gene: TRBJ2-3
D gene: TRBD2
clone size: .

CDR3 DNA: TGTGCCAGTAGTATACGGACTTATGGTAACACCGGGGAGCTGTTTTTT
CDR3 protein: CASSIRTYGNTGELFF
V gene: TRBV19
J gene: TRBJ2-2
D gene: .
clone size: .

CDR3 DNA: TGCAGTGCTGGACAGGGAAAACTGTTTTTT
CDR3 protein: CSAGQGKLFF
V gene: TRBV20-1
J gene: TRBJ1-4
D gene: TRBD1
clone size: .

CDR3 DNA: TGTGCCAGCAGCAAAGAAACAGATAGCAATCAGCCCCAGCATTTT
CDR3 protein: CASSKETDSNQPQHF
V gene: TRBV21-1
J gene: TRBJ1-5
D gene: .
clone size: .

CDR3 DNA: TGTGCCACCAGCAGAGAAGGCGGGAGGTCTGAGACCCAGTACTTC
CDR3 protein: CATSREGGRSETQYF
V gene: TRBV15
J gene: TRBJ2-5
D gene: TRBD2
clone size: .

CDR3 DNA: TGCGCCAGCAGCCAGGGTACAGGGTTTAAGGGTGGCTACACCTTC
CDR3 protein: CASSQGTGFKGGYTF
V gene: TRBV4-3
J gene: TRBJ1-2
D gene: .
clone size: .

CDR3 DNA: TGTGCCAGCAGCCGGACAGAGAACACTGAAGCTTTCTTT
CDR3 protein: CASSRTENTEAFF
V gene: TRBV7-9
J gene: TRBJ1-1
D gene: .
clone size: .

CDR3 DNA: TGTGCCAGCAGCTCCCGGGGGAGCCAAGAGACCCAGTACTTC
CDR3 protein: CASSSRGSQETQYF
V gene: TRBV11-1
J gene: TRBJ2-5
D gene: .
clone size: .

CDR3 DNA: TGTGCCAGTAGTATAGGAGGAACTAAATACGAGCAGTACTTC
CDR3 protein: CASSIGGTKYEQYF
V gene: TRBV19
J gene: TRBJ2-7
D gene: .
clone size: .

CDR3 DNA: TGCAGCGTTGATCGTAGACAGGCGAACACTGAAGCTTTCTTT
CDR3 protein: CSVDRRQANTEAFF
V gene: TRBV29-1
J gene: TRBJ1-1
D gene: .
clone size: .

CDR3 DNA: TGTGCCAGCGGTGAGGGACAGGGGAACACTGAAGCTTTCTTT
CDR3 protein: CASGEGQGNTEAFF
V gene: TRBV27
J gene: TRBJ1-1
D gene: TRBD1
clone size: .

CDR3 DNA: TGTGCCAGTAGTATCCACAGGGACGAGCAGTACTTC
CDR3 protein: CASSIHRDEQYF
V gene: TRBV19
J gene: TRBJ2-7
D gene: .
clone size: .

CDR3 DNA: TGTGCCAGCAGCGCCCGGACAGAAAAGTACTTC
CDR3 protein: CASSARTEKYF
V gene: TRBV9
J gene: TRBJ2-5
D gene: .
clone size: .

CDR3 DNA: TGTGCAAGTCGCTTAGCCTCAGTGCCCCAGCAGTACTTC
CDR3 protein: CASRLASVPQQYF
V gene: TRBV12-2
J gene: TRBJ2-7
D gene: .
clone size: .

CDR3 DNA: TGTGCCAGCAGTTATTTACAGCCGGGACAGGGGAATGAGCAGTTCTTC
CDR3 protein: CASSYLQPGQGNEQFF
V gene: TRBV6-6
J gene: TRBJ2-1
D gene: TRBD1
clone size: .

CDR3 DNA: TGTGCCAGCAGTGAGCAGGGACTAGCTGAAAATGAGCAGTTCTTC
CDR3 protein: CASSEQGLAENEQFF
V gene: TRBV2
J gene: TRBJ2-1
D gene: TRBD2
clone size: .

CDR3 DNA: TGTGCCAGCAGCGCCAGGGGGCTATCCTTCTATGGCTACACCTTC
CDR3 protein: CASSARGLSFYGYTF
V gene: TRBV9
J gene: TRBJ1-2
D gene: TRBD1
clone size: .

CDR3 DNA: TGTGCCTGGAACGGGGGGAATCAGCCCCAGCATTTT
CDR3 protein: CAWNGGNQPQHF
V gene: TRBV30
J gene: TRBJ1-5
D gene: .
clone size: .

CDR3 DNA: TGTGCCAGCAGCCTAATACATGACAGGGGGCGGGAGACCCAGTACTTC
CDR3 protein: CASSLIHDRGRETQYF
V gene: TRBV7-6
J gene: TRBJ2-5
D gene: TRBD1
clone size: .

CDR3 DNA: TGCGCCAGCAGCTTCGGGGACAGGGAGTCCGATGAGCAGTTCTTC
CDR3 protein: CASSFGDRESDEQFF
V gene: TRBV5-1
J gene: TRBJ2-1
D gene: TRBD1
clone size: .

CDR3 DNA: TGCAGCGTGACAGGGGTAGGGGCCAACGTCCTGACTTTC
CDR3 protein: CSVTGVGANVLTF
V gene: TRBV29-1
J gene: TRBJ2-6
D gene: TRBD1
clone size: .

CDR3 DNA: TGTGCCAGCAGCCCCCGGGGCGCGGGGGGTACCTACGAGCAGTACTTC
CDR3 protein: CASSPRGAGGTYEQYF
V gene: TRBV7-8
J gene: TRBJ2-7
D gene: TRBD2
clone size: once

CDR3 DNA: TGTGCCAGCTCACCCAGCGGGGGTCCTACAGATACGCAGTATTTT
CDR3 protein: CASSPSGGPTDTQYF
V gene: TRBV18
J gene: TRBJ2-3
D gene: TRBD2
clone size: .

CDR3 DNA: TGCGCCAGCAGCCAAGAGTTCCCAGGGCGAGGCTACACCTTC
CDR3 protein: CASSQEFPGRGYTF
V gene: TRBV4-3
J gene: TRBJ1-2
D gene: .
clone size: .

CDR3 DNA: TGTGCCATTCAGACGGAGTATAATTCACCCCTCCACTTT
CDR3 protein: CAIQTEYNSPLHF
V gene: TRBV2
J gene: TRBJ1-6
D gene: .
clone size: .

CDR3 DNA: TGTGCCAGCTCACCTGATAGCGGGGGGCTCTACAATGAGCAGTTCTTC
CDR3 protein: CASSPDSGGLYNEQFF
V gene: TRBV18
J gene: TRBJ2-1
D gene: TRBD2
clone size: .

CDR3 DNA: TGTGCCAGCAGGTCAGGGGGCGCGATCTATGGCTACACCTTC
CDR3 protein: CASRSGGAIYGYTF
V gene: TRBV27
J gene: TRBJ1-2
D gene: TRBD1
clone size: .

CDR3 DNA: TGTGCCAGCAGTCTAGGTAGGCTAACGGCCGGACAGCCCCAGCATTTT
CDR3 protein: CASSLGRLTAGQPQHF
V gene: TRBV27
J gene: TRBJ1-5
D gene: .
clone size: .

CDR3 DNA: TGTGCCAGCATAGCAGGGGGCGGCTACACCTTC
CDR3 protein: CASIAGGGYTF
V gene: TRBV6-5
J gene: TRBJ1-2
D gene: TRBD1
clone size: few

CDR3 DNA: TGTGCCAGCAGCTTATCCCCCGACAGACCATACTATGGCTACACCTTC
CDR3 protein: CASSLSPDRPYYGYTF
V gene: TRBV7-2
J gene: TRBJ1-2
D gene: .
clone size: .

CDR3 DNA: TGTGCCAGCAGTTTACTACAGGGGGCGACTGGAAACACCATATATTTT
CDR3 protein: CASSLLQGATGNTIYF
V gene: TRBV28
J gene: TRBJ1-3
D gene: TRBD1
clone size: .

CDR3 DNA: TGTGCCAGCAGTGCCGGACAGGGAGGTTTGTTTGGCGGAAACACCATATATTTT
CDR3 protein: CASSAGQGGLFGGNTIYF
V gene: TRBV6-4
J gene: TRBJ1-3
D gene: TRBD1
clone size: .

CDR3 DNA: TGTGCCATCCGAGATGCTAGCGGGAATGAGCAGTTCTTC
CDR3 protein: CAIRDASGNEQFF
V gene: TRBV10-3
J gene: TRBJ2-1
D gene: TRBD2
clone size: many

CDR3 DNA: TGTGCCAGTAGGGCCGGGACACCTAGCAATCAGCCCCAGCATTTT
CDR3 protein: CASRAGTPSNQPQHF
V gene: TRBV19
J gene: TRBJ1-5
D gene: .
clone size: .

CDR3 DNA: TGTGCCAGCCGGGACAGGGGGCTCGGGGAGCTGTTTTTT
CDR3 protein: CASRDRGLGELFF
V gene: TRBV6-6
J gene: TRBJ2-2
D gene: TRBD1
clone size: .

CDR3 DNA: TGCGCCAGCAGCCAGAGACAGGGGAACTACGAGCAGTACTTC
CDR3 protein: CASSQRQGNYEQYF
V gene: TRBV4-1
J gene: TRBJ2-7
D gene: TRBD1
clone size: few

CDR3 DNA: TGTGCCAGCAGCTTGAGGCTCGCTGCAGCCTACAATGAGCAGTTCTTC
CDR3 protein: CASSLRLAAAYNEQFF
V gene: TRBV11-2
J gene: TRBJ2-1
D gene: .
clone size: .

CDR3 DNA: TGCGCCAGCAGCTTCCGACAGGGGGGTGTGGGGGAGCAGTTCTTC
CDR3 protein: CASSFRQGGVGEQFF
V gene: TRBV5-1
J gene: TRBJ2-1
D gene: TRBD1
clone size: once

CDR3 DNA: TGTGCCAGCAGCCGGGGGTCACTAGCGGTAGTCGAGACCCAGTACTTC
CDR3 protein: CASSRGSLAVVETQYF
V gene: TRBV4-2
J gene: TRBJ2-5
D gene: TRBD2
clone size: .

CDR3 DNA: TGTGCCTGCAGGGACAGGGGCAGTGGCTACACCTTC
CDR3 protein: CACRDRGSGYTF
V gene: TRBV27
J gene: TRBJ1-2
D gene: TRBD1
clone size: once

CDR3 DNA: TGCGCCAGCAGCCAAACCGAGGGGGAATCAGCTTTCTTT
CDR3 protein: CASSQTEGESAFF
V gene: TRBV4-1
J gene: TRBJ1-1
D gene: .
clone size: .

CDR3 DNA: TGTGCCAGCAGCTGGGAAAGGGCGGGGCCCCAGCATTTT
CDR3 protein: CASSWERAGPQHF
V gene: TRBV7-9
J gene: TRBJ1-5
D gene: .
clone size: once